The present T cell receptor (beta chain) was sequenced within a study of cytomegalovirus exposure and HLA in healthy donors. General observations from the study: When a later analysis compared HLA-associated TCR beta chains with equally common others, the HLA-associated chains turned out to be more clonally expanded and to have lower generation probabilities.

A remark on this clone: What it recognizes is unknown.

The PCR ran on 60 Vbeta and 13 Jbeta primers. Method: immunoSEQ multiplex PCR; TCRdb's copy keeps in-frame clones and lacks some. The sample records some 130,000 clones, 66% being singletons. Looked up from germline, CDR1 is MGHDK and CDR2 is SYGVNS. The CDR3 contains 15 residues. V lost 2 bases to trimming and J lost 0 bases, with 11 bases between them. The V call is TRBV25-1, the J call TRBJ2-7; tentative D call: TRBD2 (7 bases). The sequenced sample consisted of PBMCs. This TCR was sampled from a human donor in good health. The CDR3 is CASSEVGGGSYEQYF. CDR3 coding DNA: TGTGCCAGCAGTGAAGTAGGGGGGGGCTCCTACGAGCAGTACTTC.